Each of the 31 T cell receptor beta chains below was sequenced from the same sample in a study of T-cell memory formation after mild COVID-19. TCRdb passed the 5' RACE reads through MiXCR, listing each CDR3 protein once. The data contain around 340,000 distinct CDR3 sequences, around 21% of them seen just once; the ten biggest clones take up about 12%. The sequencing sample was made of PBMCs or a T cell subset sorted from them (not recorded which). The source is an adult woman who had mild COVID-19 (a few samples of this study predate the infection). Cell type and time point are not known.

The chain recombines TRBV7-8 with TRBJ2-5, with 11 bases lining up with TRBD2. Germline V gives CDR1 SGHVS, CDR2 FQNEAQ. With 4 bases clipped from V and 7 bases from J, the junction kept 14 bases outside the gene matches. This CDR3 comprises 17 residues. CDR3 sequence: CASSYSGRADRRGTQYF. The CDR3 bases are TGTGCCAGCAGCTATAGCGGGAGGGCCGATCGGAGGGGGACCCAGTACTTC.

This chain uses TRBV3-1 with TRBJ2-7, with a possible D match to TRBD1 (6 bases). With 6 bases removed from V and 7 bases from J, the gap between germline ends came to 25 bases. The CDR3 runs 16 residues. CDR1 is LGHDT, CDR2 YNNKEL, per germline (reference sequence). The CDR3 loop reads CASSRNPGHGLREQYF. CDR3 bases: TGTGCCAGCAGTCGAAACCCGGGACACGGCCTGAGGGAGCAGTACTTC.

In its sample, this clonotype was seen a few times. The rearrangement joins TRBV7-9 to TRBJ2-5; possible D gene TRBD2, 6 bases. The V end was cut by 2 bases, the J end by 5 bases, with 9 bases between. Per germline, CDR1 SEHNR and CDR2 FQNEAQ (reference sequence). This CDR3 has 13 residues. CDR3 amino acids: CASSLMGGETQYF. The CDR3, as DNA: TGTGCCAGCAGCTTAATGGGGGGTGAGACCCAGTACTTC.

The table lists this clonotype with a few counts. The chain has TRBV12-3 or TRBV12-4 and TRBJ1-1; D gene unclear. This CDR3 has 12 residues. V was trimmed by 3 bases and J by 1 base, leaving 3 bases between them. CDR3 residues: CASSLWNTEAFF. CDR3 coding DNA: TGTGCCAGCAGTTTGTGGAACACTGAAGCTTTCTTT.

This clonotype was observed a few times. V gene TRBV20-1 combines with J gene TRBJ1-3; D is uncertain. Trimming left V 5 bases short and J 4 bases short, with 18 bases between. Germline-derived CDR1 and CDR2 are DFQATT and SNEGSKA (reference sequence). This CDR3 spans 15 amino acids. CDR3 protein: CSASEGLSLGNTIYF. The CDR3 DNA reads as TGCAGTGCTTCAGAAGGGCTCAGCCTGGGAAACACCATATATTTT.

CDR3 protein: CASSLGLGGKGLEAFF. The CDR3, as DNA: TGTGCCAGCAGCTTAGGATTGGGCGGCAAGGGCCTTGAAGCTTTCTTT. The chain is built from TRBV7-9 and TRBJ1-1; D call uncertain. Trimming removed 1 base at V and 7 bases at J, with 19 bases between. CDR3 length equals 16 residues. CDR1 is SEHNR and CDR2 is FQNEAQ in the germline V gene (reference sequence).

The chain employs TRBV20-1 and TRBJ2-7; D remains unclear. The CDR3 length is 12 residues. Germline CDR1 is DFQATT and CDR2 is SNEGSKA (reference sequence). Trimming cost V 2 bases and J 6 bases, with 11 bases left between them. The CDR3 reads CSARPFGTEQYF. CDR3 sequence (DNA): TGCAGTGCTAGACCATTCGGAACCGAGCAGTACTTC.

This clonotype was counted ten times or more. Here the CDR3 DNA reads TGTGCCAGCAGCCCCACGGCCAGCTATGGCTACACCTTC. Amino acid sequence: CASSPTASYGYTF. This chain links TRBV7-2 with TRBJ1-2; D is unresolved. The CDR3 loop spans 13 amino acids. Germline lookup yields CDR1 SGHTA and CDR2 FQGNSA. Trimming left V 5 bases short and J 4 bases short, with 11 bases between.

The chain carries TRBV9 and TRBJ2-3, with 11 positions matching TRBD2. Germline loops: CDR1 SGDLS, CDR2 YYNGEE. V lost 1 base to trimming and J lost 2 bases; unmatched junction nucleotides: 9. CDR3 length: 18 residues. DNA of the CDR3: TGTGCCAGCAGCGTAATTGAGACGGGACTAGCGGTCACAGATACGCAGTATTTT. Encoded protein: CASSVIETGLAVTDTQYF.

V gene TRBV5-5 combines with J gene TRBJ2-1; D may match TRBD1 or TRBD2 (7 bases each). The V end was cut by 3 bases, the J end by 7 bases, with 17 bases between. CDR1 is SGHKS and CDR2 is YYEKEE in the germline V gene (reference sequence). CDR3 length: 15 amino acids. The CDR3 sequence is CASSSTGRAGNEQFF. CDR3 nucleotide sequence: TGTGCCAGCAGCTCGACAGGGAGGGCCGGGAATGAGCAGTTCTTC.

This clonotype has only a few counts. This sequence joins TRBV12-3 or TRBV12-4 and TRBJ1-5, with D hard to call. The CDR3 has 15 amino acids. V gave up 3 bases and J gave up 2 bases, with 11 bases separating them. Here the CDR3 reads CASSFATGGNQPQHF. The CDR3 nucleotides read TGTGCCAGCAGTTTCGCCACCGGGGGCAATCAGCCCCAGCATTTT.

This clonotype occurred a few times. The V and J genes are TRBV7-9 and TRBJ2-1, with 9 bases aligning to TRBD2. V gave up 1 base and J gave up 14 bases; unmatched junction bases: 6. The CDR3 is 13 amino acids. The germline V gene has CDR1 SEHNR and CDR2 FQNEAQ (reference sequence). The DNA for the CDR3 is TGTGCCAGCAGCTTAGATCTAGCGGGGAGGGAGTTCTTC. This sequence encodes CASSLDLAGREFF. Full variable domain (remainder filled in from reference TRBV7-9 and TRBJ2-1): DTGVSQNPRHKITKRGQNVTFRCDPISEHNRLYWYRQTLGQGPEFLTYFQNEAQLEKSRLLSDRFSAERPKGSFSTLEIQRTEQGDSAMYLCASSLDLAGREFFGPGTRLTVL.

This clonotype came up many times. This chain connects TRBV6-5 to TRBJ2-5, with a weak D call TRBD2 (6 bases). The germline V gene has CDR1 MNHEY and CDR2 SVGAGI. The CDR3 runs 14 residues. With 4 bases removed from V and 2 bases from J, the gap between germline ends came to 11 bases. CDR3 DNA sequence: TGTGCCAGCAGTTCGCGGAGGGCGCAAGAGACCCAGTACTTC. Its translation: CASSSRRAQETQYF.

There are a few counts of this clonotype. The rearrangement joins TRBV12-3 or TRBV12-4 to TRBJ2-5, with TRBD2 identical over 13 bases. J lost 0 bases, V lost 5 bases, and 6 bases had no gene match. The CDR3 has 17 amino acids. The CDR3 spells CASSPHGLAGDQETQYF. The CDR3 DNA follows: TGTGCCAGCAGTCCGCACGGACTAGCGGGGGACCAAGAGACCCAGTACTTC.

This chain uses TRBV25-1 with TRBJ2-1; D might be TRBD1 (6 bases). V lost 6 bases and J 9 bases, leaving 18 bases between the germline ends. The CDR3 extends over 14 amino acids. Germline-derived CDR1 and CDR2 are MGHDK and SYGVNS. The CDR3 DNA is TGTGCCAGCAGCCCCCACAGGGCTGGGGGTGAGCAGTTCTTC. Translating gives CASSPHRAGGEQFF.

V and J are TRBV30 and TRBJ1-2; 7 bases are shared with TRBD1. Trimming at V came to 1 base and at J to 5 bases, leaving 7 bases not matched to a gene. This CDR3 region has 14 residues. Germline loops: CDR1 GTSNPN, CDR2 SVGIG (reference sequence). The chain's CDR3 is CAWSAGGPGYGYTF. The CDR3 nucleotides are TGTGCCTGGAGTGCAGGGGGGCCGGGTTATGGCTACACCTTC.

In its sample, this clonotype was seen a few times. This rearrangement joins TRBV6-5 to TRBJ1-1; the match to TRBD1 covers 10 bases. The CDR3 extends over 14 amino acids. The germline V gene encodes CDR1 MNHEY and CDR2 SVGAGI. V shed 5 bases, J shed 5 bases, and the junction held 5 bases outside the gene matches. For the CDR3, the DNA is TGTGCCAGCAGTCAGGACAGGGGGTTAACTGAAGCTTTCTTT. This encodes CASSQDRGLTEAFF.

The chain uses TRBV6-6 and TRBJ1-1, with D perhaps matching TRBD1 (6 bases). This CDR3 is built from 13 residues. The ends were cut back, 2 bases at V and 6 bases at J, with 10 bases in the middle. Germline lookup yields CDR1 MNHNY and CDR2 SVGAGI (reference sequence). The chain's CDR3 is CASSYVGGSEAFF. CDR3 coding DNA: TGTGCCAGCAGTTACGTGGGGGGCTCTGAAGCTTTCTTT.

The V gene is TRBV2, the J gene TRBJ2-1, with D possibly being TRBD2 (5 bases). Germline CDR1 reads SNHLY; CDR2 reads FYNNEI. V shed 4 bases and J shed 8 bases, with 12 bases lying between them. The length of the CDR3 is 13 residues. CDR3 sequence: CASSGRVGDEQFF. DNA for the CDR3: TGTGCCAGCAGTGGGCGGGTCGGCGATGAGCAGTTCTTC.

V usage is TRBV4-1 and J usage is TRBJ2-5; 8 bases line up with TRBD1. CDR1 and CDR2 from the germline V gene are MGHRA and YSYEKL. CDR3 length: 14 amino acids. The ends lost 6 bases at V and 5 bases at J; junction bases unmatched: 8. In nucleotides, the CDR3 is TGCGCCAGCAGGCGACCAGGGGGCTCGGAGACCCAGTACTTC. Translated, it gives CASRRPGGSETQYF.

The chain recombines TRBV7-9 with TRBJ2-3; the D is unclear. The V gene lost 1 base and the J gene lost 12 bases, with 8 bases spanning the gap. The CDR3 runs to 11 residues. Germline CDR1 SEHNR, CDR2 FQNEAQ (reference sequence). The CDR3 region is CASSLEGLQYF. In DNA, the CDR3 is TGTGCCAGCAGCTTAGAGGGTCTACAGTATTTT.

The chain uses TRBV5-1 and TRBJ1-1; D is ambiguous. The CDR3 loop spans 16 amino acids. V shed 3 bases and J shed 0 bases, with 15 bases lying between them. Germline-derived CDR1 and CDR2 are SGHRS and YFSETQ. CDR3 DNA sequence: TGCGCCAGCAGCTCAGCACAGCACCCTATGAACACTGAAGCTTTCTTT. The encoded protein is CASSSAQHPMNTEAFF.

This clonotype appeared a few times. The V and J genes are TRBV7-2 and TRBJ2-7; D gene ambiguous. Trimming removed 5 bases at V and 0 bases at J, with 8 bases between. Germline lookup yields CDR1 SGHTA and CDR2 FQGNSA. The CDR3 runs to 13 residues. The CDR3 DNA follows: TGTGCCAGCAGCGCCGCAAGCTCCTACGAGCAGTACTTC. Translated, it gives CASSAASSYEQYF.

This CDR3 is CASSLGETGGRTDTQYF. For the CDR3, the DNA is TGTGCCAGCAGCTTAGGGGAGACAGGCGGGAGGACAGATACGCAGTATTTT. This chain joins TRBV7-9 and TRBJ2-3, with 8 bases aligning to TRBD2. The ends lost 1 base at V and 3 bases at J; junction bases unmatched: 9. Germline V lookup: CDR1 SEHNR, CDR2 FQNEAQ (reference sequence). CDR3 size: 17 residues.

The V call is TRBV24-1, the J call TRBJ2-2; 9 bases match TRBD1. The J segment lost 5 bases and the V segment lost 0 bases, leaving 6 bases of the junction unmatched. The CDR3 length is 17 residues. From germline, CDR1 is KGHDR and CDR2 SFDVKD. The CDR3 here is CATSDLPGQGSTGELFF. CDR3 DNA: TGTGCCACCAGTGATTTGCCAGGACAGGGGAGTACCGGGGAGCTGTTTTTT.

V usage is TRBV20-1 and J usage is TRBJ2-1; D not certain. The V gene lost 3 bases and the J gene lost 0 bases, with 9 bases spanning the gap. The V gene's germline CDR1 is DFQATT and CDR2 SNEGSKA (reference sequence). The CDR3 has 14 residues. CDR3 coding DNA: TGCAGTGCTAGGCAGCAGATCTCCTACAATGAGCAGTTCTTC. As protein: CSARQQISYNEQFF.

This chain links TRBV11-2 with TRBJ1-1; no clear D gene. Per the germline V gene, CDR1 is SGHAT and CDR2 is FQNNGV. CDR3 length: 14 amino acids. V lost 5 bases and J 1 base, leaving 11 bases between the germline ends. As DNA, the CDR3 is TGTGCCAGCAGCCACTACGCAGAGAACACTGAAGCTTTCTTT. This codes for CASSHYAENTEAFF.

CDR3: CATSDSNEQFF. The DNA of the CDR3 is TGTGCCACCAGTGACTCGAATGAGCAGTTCTTC. The chain links TRBV24-1 to TRBJ2-1; D not resolved. Germline V gene sequence: CDR1 KGHDR, CDR2 SFDVKD. The CDR3 is made up of 11 amino acids. Trimming shortened V by 4 bases and J by 7 bases, and 4 bases separated the two germline ends.

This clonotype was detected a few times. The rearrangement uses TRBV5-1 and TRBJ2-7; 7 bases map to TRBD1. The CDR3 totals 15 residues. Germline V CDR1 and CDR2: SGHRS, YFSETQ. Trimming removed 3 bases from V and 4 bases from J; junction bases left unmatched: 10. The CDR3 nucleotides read TGCGCCAGCAGCTCCTCCGGGACAGTGGTTTACGAGCAGTACTTC. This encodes CASSSSGTVVYEQYF.

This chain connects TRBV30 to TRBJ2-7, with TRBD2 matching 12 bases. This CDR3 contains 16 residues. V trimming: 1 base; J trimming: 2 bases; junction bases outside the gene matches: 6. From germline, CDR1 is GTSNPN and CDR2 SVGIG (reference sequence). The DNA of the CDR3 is TGTGCCTGGAGTGACTCACCTAGCGGGGGGGCCTACGAGCAGTACTTC. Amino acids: CAWSDSPSGGAYEQYF.

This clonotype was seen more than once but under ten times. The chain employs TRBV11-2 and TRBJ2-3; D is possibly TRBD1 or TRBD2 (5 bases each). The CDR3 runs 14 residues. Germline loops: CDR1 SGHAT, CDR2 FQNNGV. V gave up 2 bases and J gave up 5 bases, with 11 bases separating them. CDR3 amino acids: CASSLYGTGDTQYF. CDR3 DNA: TGTGCCAGCAGCTTATACGGGACGGGAGATACGCAGTATTTT.